This T cell receptor (beta chain) is from a study of T-cell memory formation after mild COVID-19. TCRdb independently ran MiXCR on the 5' RACE reads; one entry per CDR3 protein. Among about 430,000 distinct CDR3 sequences listed, more than 20% were seen once. The receptor was isolated from an adult woman who had mild COVID-19 (a few samples of this study predate the infection). Cell type and time point are not known. Source material: PBMCs or a T cell subset sorted from them (not recorded which).

CDR3 sequence reads: CSVEIGSGGQPQHF. The CDR3 nucleotides read TGCAGCGTTGAGATAGGATCGGGGGGTCAGCCCCAGCATTTT. The chain recombines TRBV29-1 with TRBJ1-5; D possibly corresponds to TRBD1 (5 bases). The CDR3 runs 14 residues. From germline, CDR1 is SQVTM and CDR2 ANQGSEA. Trimming removed 3 bases from V and 6 bases from J, with 15 bases in between.